Listed here is a single TCR beta chain. Its target is unknown. Germline V gene sequence: CDR1 DFQATT, CDR2 SNEGSKA (reference sequence). This CDR3 spans 14 amino acids. This entry belongs to a study of T cell repertoires in cytomegalovirus infection. At the level of the study: It was the public TCR beta signatures that indicated both CMV infection and matching HLA type. Study findings and constraints: Ex vivo, HLA-C-restricted CMV-specific TCR beta clonotypes prevailed over the rest of the response.

TCRdb called the reads again in MiXCR, with one record for every CDR3 protein. The sample includes about 130,000 distinct CDR3 sequences, 8% to 9% of them seen just once. Input material: PBMCs. The receptor was derived from a human donor in good health (CMV status not recorded). Some clones in this sample may be carry-over from other donors' samples. This sequence joins TRBV20-1 and TRBJ2-7; 7 nucleotides match TRBD2. CDR3 in amino acids: CSLQRGELSYEQYF. The CDR3 nucleotides are TGCAGCTTACAACGGGGGGAGCTTTCCTACGAGCAGTACTTC.